The 7 T cell receptor beta chains below all came from one sample that was sequenced in a study of a mutant IDH1 vaccine in newly diagnosed glioma. Produced via immunoSEQ multiplex PCR; TCRdb's table is partial and in-frame only. The sample records roughly 40,000 clones, around 83% being singletons. Time point meaning: week 35, safety follow-up. Topical imiquimod was applied with each vaccine dose, which held 300 ug of mutant IDH1 20-mer peptide. Their target antigens are unknown. The sequencing used PBMCs, collected from a glioma patient whose treatment included an IDH1 peptide vaccine. These receptors came from a woman aged 50 to 65 with glioma.

V is TRBV19 and J is TRBJ1-2; unclear D gene. Between the trimmed V and J ends, which lost 5 bases and 7 bases, there was a span of 11 bases. CDR1 is LNHDA, CDR2 SQIVND, per germline (reference sequence). The CDR3 has 12 residues. CDR3 coding DNA: TGTGCCAGTAGTGGTGGGGTGGGTGGCTACACCTTC. Encoded protein: CASSGGVGGYTF.

The chain carries TRBV4-2 and TRBJ2-4, with D uncertain. The V end lost 0 bases, the J end lost 0 bases, and 3 bases lay between the germline ends. The CDR3 covers 14 residues. CDR1 is LGHNA, CDR2 YNFKEQ, per germline. CDR3 sequence: CASSQEEAKNIQYF. The CDR3 DNA reads TGTGCCAGCAGCCAAGAGGAAGCCAAAAACATTCAGTACTTC.

The chain uses TRBV21-1 and TRBJ1-5. TRBV21-1 has pseudogene status. The CDR3 totals 16 residues. For the CDR3, the DNA is TGTGCCAGCAGCAAAGATCGGGGGCGCAGCAATCAGCCCCAGCATTTT. Translation gives CASSKDRGRSNQPQHF.

The rearrangement uses TRBV7-9 and TRBJ1-1; D is undetermined. The CDR3 sequence is 12 residues long. The germline V and J ends were trimmed by 5 bases and 5 bases, with 9 bases remaining between them. Germline values: CDR1 SEHNR, CDR2 FQNEAQ (reference sequence). CDR3 sequence reads: CASSPGRTEAFF. For the CDR3, the DNA is TGTGCCAGCAGCCCAGGTCGGACTGAAGCTTTCTTT.

The rearrangement joins TRBV9 to TRBJ1-4, with D tentatively TRBD1 (5 bases). V gave up 7 bases and J gave up 6 bases, with 13 bases separating them. The CDR3 spans 13 residues. The germline CDR1 and CDR2 sequences are SGDLS and YYNGEE. DNA for the CDR3: TGTGCCAGCCAGGGCGGCTTTGATGAAAAACTGTTTTTT. Residues: CASQGGFDEKLFF.

This chain uses TRBV4-1 with TRBJ2-3; D remains unclear. The CDR3 is made up of 16 amino acids. Deletions cut 0 bases from V and 0 bases from J, with 10 bases between. The germline V gene encodes CDR1 MGHRA and CDR2 YSYEKL. The CDR3 protein is CASSQELASSTDTQYF. In nucleotides, the CDR3 is TGCGCCAGCAGCCAAGAATTGGCCTCTAGCACAGATACGCAGTATTTT.

The chain joins TRBV7-2 to TRBJ1-4; D remains ambiguous. V lost 0 bases and J lost 8, with 7 bases in between. This CDR3 spans 13 amino acids. The V gene's germline CDR1 is SGHTA and CDR2 FQGNSA. The chain's CDR3 is CASSLAYREKLFF. The DNA for the CDR3 is TGTGCCAGCAGCTTAGCTTACCGGGAAAAACTGTTTTTT.